Presented here are 13 T cell receptor beta chains from one specimen sequenced in a study of blood T cell repertoires in COVID-19. Sequencing used immunoSEQ multiplex PCR; TCRdb keeps in-frame clones, though not all of them. Here the sample spans 4,000 or so clones, about 89% being singletons. Sequencing used peripheral blood. These receptors were obtained from a middle-aged man with active COVID-19.

The chain uses TRBV6-5 and TRBJ1-3; 7 bases line up with TRBD1. With 6 bases clipped from V and 2 bases from J, the junction kept 7 bases outside the gene matches. CDR1 and CDR2 from the germline V gene are MNHEY and SVGAGI. CDR3 length: 15 residues. The CDR3 DNA follows: TGTGCCAGCAGCCCCAGGGGGGTGACTGGAAACACCATATATTTT. This sequence encodes CASSPRGVTGNTIYF.

In this sample, this clone turned up once. The chain employs TRBV27 and TRBJ2-1; 8 nucleotides agree with TRBD2. The CDR3 has 14 residues. Trimming cost V 9 bases and J 8 bases; bases outside gene matches: 12. Per the germline V gene, CDR1 is MNHEY and CDR2 is SMNVEV (reference sequence). CDR3 region: CASRRLSGSYEQFF. The CDR3 DNA is TGTGCCAGTAGAAGACTCAGCGGGAGCTATGAGCAGTTCTTC.

This clone was detected a few times. A junction boundary mismatches the germline segment, possibly from a read error. This sample includes further DNA sequences coding for the same CDR3. The rearrangement links TRBV7-7 to TRBJ2-5, with D maybe TRBD1 (6 bases). Germline CDR1 and CDR2: SSHAT and FNYEAQ (reference sequence). The CDR3 consists of 14 residues. This CDR3 reads CASSLGTNQETQYF. As DNA, the CDR3 is TGTGCTAGCAGCTTAGGGACAAACCAAGAGACCCAGTACTTC.

The rearrangement uses TRBV6-5 and TRBJ2-7, with 8 bases identical to TRBD1. Losses at the gene ends were 6 bases for V and 7 bases for J; bases not matched to a gene: 8. The CDR3 totals 13 residues. Germline V CDR1 and CDR2: MNHEY, SVGAGI. As DNA, the CDR3 is TGTGCCAGCAGGCAGGACAGGGTGGGAGAGCAGTACTTC. It codes for CASRQDRVGEQYF.

This sequence joins TRBV5-1 and TRBJ2-7, with 10 bases lining up with TRBD2. CDR3 length: 16 amino acids. V shed 3 bases, J shed 4 bases, and the junction held 10 bases outside the gene matches. From germline, CDR1 is SGHRS and CDR2 YFSETQ. CDR3 amino acids: CASSSGRGLAEYEQYF. CDR3 sequence (DNA): TGCGCCAGCAGCTCGGGACGAGGACTAGCGGAATACGAGCAGTACTTC.

The chain is built from TRBV4-3 and TRBJ2-1; 10 positions agree with TRBD2. The germline V gene has CDR1 LGHNA and CDR2 YSLEER. With 3 bases clipped from V and 4 bases from J, the junction kept 6 bases outside the gene matches. The length of the CDR3 is 16 residues. The CDR3 DNA reads TGCGCCAGCAGCCAGGAAACTAGCGGGGTTTACAATGAGCAGTTCTTC. It yields the protein CASSQETSGVYNEQFF.

Concerning this clone itself: The same CDR3 is also encoded by other DNA sequences in this sample. The V call is TRBV6-5, the J call TRBJ2-5; possible D gene TRBD2, 6 bases. This CDR3 region has 14 residues. V was clipped by 3 bases and J by 2 bases, with 10 bases between them. Germline V lookup: CDR1 MNHEY, CDR2 SVGAGI. The CDR3 sequence: CASSYGGTQETQYF. The CDR3 DNA follows: TGTGCCAGCAGTTATGGAGGGACGCAAGAGACCCAGTACTTC.

This chain joins TRBV29-1 and TRBJ2-3, with D unclear. Germline V CDR1 and CDR2: SQVTM, ANQGSEA. The V end lost 4 bases, the J end lost 0 bases, and 11 bases lay between the germline ends. The CDR3 consists of 14 residues. Here the CDR3 reads CSVVSPGSTDTQYF. CDR3 nucleotides: TGCAGCGTTGTCAGCCCCGGGAGCACAGATACGCAGTATTTT.

This clone was seen a single time. V usage is TRBV27 and J usage is TRBJ2-7; the match to TRBD1 covers 7 bases. Per the germline V gene, CDR1 is MNHEY and CDR2 is SMNVEV (reference sequence). This CDR3 comprises 14 residues. V was pared by 0 bases and J by 2 bases, with 1 base of the junction left unmatched. CDR3 in DNA: TGTGCCAGCAGTTTATCCGGGACAGCCTACGAGCAGTACTTC. Its translation: CASSLSGTAYEQYF.

The V and J genes are TRBV27 and TRBJ1-2, with TRBD1 matching 9 bases. Germline CDR1 MNHEY, CDR2 SMNVEV (reference sequence). This CDR3 spans 15 amino acids. V was clipped by 2 bases and J by 1 base; unmatched bases: 2. CDR3 sequence reads: CASSLRQGVNYGYTF. CDR3 bases: TGTGCCAGCAGTTTAAGACAGGGGGTTAACTATGGCTACACCTTC.

The rearrangement uses TRBV29-1 and TRBJ2-1; 12 bases are a match to TRBD2. V dropped 6 bases and J dropped 5; count of bases not matched to a gene: 26. This CDR3 comprises 21 residues. Germline CDR1 reads SQVTM; CDR2 reads ANQGSEA. The CDR3 sequence is CSVLPYDRLAGDPFPHNEQFF. In nucleotides, the CDR3 is TGCAGCGTCCTTCCTTACGATAGACTAGCGGGAGATCCTTTCCCCCACAATGAGCAGTTCTTC.

The CDR3 reads CASSTPGQDYGYTF. The CDR3 region has the DNA TGTGCCAGCAGCACCCCGGGACAGGACTATGGCTACACCTTC. V usage is TRBV9 and J usage is TRBJ1-2, with 8 bases that match TRBD1. Per germline, CDR1 SGDLS and CDR2 YYNGEE. The CDR3 runs to 14 residues. V lost 4 bases, J lost 3 bases, and 5 bases stayed unmatched.

This clone turned up a few times. The J gene is TRBJ2-7, the V gene TRBV2; 14 nucleotides match TRBD2. V dropped 10 bases and J dropped 1; count of bases not matched to a gene: 9. CDR1 is SNHLY, CDR2 FYNNEI, per germline. The CDR3 contains 16 residues. CDR3 in DNA: TGTGCCATCCGTCACGGGACTAGCGGGAGATCCTACGAGCAGTACTTC. This gives the protein CAIRHGTSGRSYEQYF.